These 14 T cell receptor beta chains were all obtained from the same sample, sequenced in a study of T cells in Graves' hyperthyroidism and ophthalmopathy. Using RNA transcripts as the source, TCR beta CDR3 regions were amplified. HTBI primers were employed in a first-round RT-PCR of the TCR CDR3. TCRdb re-called the multiplex PCR reads with MiXCR, one entry per CDR3 protein. This table holds hundreds of thousands of distinct CDR3 sequences, around 15% found once. Sequenced input: blood. The source is a woman aged 25 to 39 with Graves' hyperthyroidism.

This clonotype was seen many times. V and J are TRBV30 and TRBJ1-2, with 9 bases aligning to TRBD1. Germline-derived CDR1 and CDR2 are GTSNPN and SVGIG (reference sequence). Germline trimming cut 3 bases from V and 8 bases from J; bases unmatched to any gene: 1. This CDR3 region has 11 residues. The CDR3 region has the DNA TGTGCCTGGAGGACAGGGGGGGGCTACACCTTC. It is translated as CAWRTGGGYTF.

The genes are TRBV6-9 and TRBJ2-3, with D perhaps matching TRBD1 (6 bases). The CDR3 totals 12 residues. Germline-derived CDR1 and CDR2 are MNHGY and SVAAGI. V was trimmed by 4 bases and J by 14 bases, leaving 16 bases between them. In nucleotides, the CDR3 is TGTGCCAGCAGTTCCCTCAGGGGACGAAGGTATTTT. Amino acids: CASSSLRGRRYF.

In DNA, the CDR3 is TGTGCCAGCAGCCCAAAACAGGGGGCACCCAATCAGCCCCAGCATTTT. As protein: CASSPKQGAPNQPQHF. The chain combines TRBV7-9 with TRBJ1-5; 9 nucleotides match TRBD1. Trimming removed 5 bases from V and 3 bases from J; junction bases left unmatched: 8. The CDR3 has 16 amino acids. From germline, CDR1 is SEHNR and CDR2 FQNEAQ (reference sequence).

This clonotype was seen many times. The V call is TRBV7-2, the J call TRBJ2-1; D is possibly TRBD1 (6 bases). CDR1 is SGHTA and CDR2 is FQGNSA in the germline V gene. The CDR3 is 14 residues long. V lost 1 base, J lost 8 bases, and 12 bases lay in between. This CDR3 reads CASSLDRARYEQFF. The CDR3 DNA sequence: TGTGCCAGCAGCTTAGACAGGGCCAGGTATGAGCAGTTCTTC.

This clonotype was counted between two and nine times. V and J are TRBV2 and TRBJ2-1, with 10 bases aligning to TRBD2. Germline CDR1 SNHLY, CDR2 FYNNEI. Unmatched junction bases numbered 12, after V lost 7 bases and J lost 9 bases. The CDR3 sequence is 15 residues long. CDR3 DNA: TGTGCCAGCACCCCAAATGGACTAGCGGAACCTGAGCAGTTCTTC. Its translation: CASTPNGLAEPEQFF.

This clonotype showed up many times. The V call is TRBV4-1, the J call TRBJ1-5; D ambiguous. The CDR3 is made up of 13 amino acids. The germline V and J ends were trimmed by 0 bases and 3 bases, with 3 bases remaining between them. CDR1 and CDR2 from the germline V gene are MGHRA and YSYEKL. The CDR3 nucleotides read TGCGCCAGCAGCCAAGATTACAATCAGCCCCAGCATTTT. This encodes CASSQDYNQPQHF.

This clonotype has a count of ten or more. V and J are TRBV5-1 and TRBJ2-1; maybe TRBD2 (5 bases). Germline V gene data show CDR1 as SGHRS and CDR2 as YFSETQ. The CDR3 has 13 residues. V dropped 0 bases and J dropped 10 bases, with 11 bases sitting between them. CDR3 in DNA: TGCGCCAGCAGCTTGGCGAGGTGGGAGGAGCAGTTCTTC. This translates into CASSLARWEEQFF.

This clonotype was picked up many times. The genes are TRBV5-1 and TRBJ2-3; no clear D. V dropped 0 bases and J dropped 5 bases, with 16 bases sitting between them. Germline CDR1 is SGHRS and CDR2 is YFSETQ. The CDR3 consists of 16 residues. The CDR3 here is CASSLGAKLLGDTQYF. DNA for the CDR3: TGCGCCAGCAGCTTGGGGGCCAAACTATTGGGAGATACGCAGTATTTT.

There are a few counts of this clonotype. The CDR3 ends on some other residue instead of the conserved phenylalanine or tryptophan, so this is likely a read error. CDR3 coding DNA: TGTGCCAGCAGTTTGGGGAACACTGAAGCTTTCCTT. Encoded protein: CASSLGNTEAFL. The rearrangement uses TRBV12-3 or TRBV12-4 and TRBJ1-1; D gene unclear. CDR3 length: 12 residues. The V end was cut by 3 bases, the J end by 1 base, with 3 bases between.

On this clonotype: A read error is possible here, since a much larger clone lies one base away. The chain joins TRBV28 to TRBJ2-5, with 10 bases that match TRBD2. Germline V lookup: CDR1 MDHEN, CDR2 SYDVKM. V shed 5 bases, J shed 9 bases, and the junction held 15 bases outside the gene matches. The CDR3 consists of 16 residues. This CDR3 is CASSERILAGKEAQYF. Written as DNA, the CDR3 is TGTGCCAGCAGTGAAAGAATACTAGCGGGGAAGGAGGCCCAGTACTTC.

The rearrangement uses TRBV19 and TRBJ2-7; the match to TRBD2 covers 8 bases. This CDR3 has 15 amino acids. Germline V gene sequence: CDR1 LNHDA, CDR2 SQIVND (reference sequence). V lost 1 base and J lost 4; bases outside the gene matches: 6. In nucleotides, the CDR3 is TGTGCCAGTAGTATAGCCAGCGGGAGAATATACGAGCAGTACTTC. Translating gives CASSIASGRIYEQYF.

This sequence joins TRBV15 and TRBJ1-6; weak D call: TRBD1 (6 bases). CDR1 and CDR2 (germline): LNHNV, YYDKDF (reference sequence). CDR3 size: 15 residues. The V and J ends lost 0 bases and 9 bases respectively, with 12 bases between them. CDR3 amino acids: CATSRDRGITSPLHF. Here the CDR3 DNA reads TGTGCCACCAGCAGAGATAGGGGGATAACTTCACCCCTCCACTTT.

This clonotype was counted many times. The chain is built from TRBV27 and TRBJ1-5, with D maybe TRBD1 (5 bases). This CDR3 has 15 amino acids. V was pared by 3 bases and J by 0 bases, with 9 bases between. Per the germline V gene, CDR1 is MNHEY and CDR2 is SMNVEV (reference sequence). For the CDR3, the DNA is TGTGCCAGCAGTTTTTGGGGGGATAGCAATCAGCCCCAGCATTTT. Translated: CASSFWGDSNQPQHF.

This clonotype has a handful of counts. V usage is TRBV18 and J usage is TRBJ2-2; D may be TRBD2 (6 bases). The germline gives CDR1 KGHSH, CDR2 LQKENI. The V and J ends lost 2 bases and 7 bases respectively, with 14 bases between them. This CDR3 contains 15 residues. The CDR3 reads CASSPALLGGGELFF. CDR3 bases: TGTGCCAGCTCACCAGCCCTTCTCGGGGGCGGGGAGCTGTTTTTT.